The 14 T cell receptor beta chains listed next were all sequenced from one sample in a study of Ad26.COV2.S vaccination and SARS-CoV-2 variants. Treatment described: 15 to 20 received Ad26.COV2.S at low or high dose, single or two shots; a few received placebo; per-sample allocation not given. Sampling was done on day 63 after the first vaccine or placebo injection. The protocol was immunoSEQ multiplex PCR, while the TCRdb copy is restricted to in-frame clones and leaves out a portion. Seen here are roughly 390,000 clones, around nine tenths observed once, and the top ten hold 3% to 4.5%. This specimen was peripheral blood, taken in a trial of Ad26.COV2.S vaccine versus placebo. The receptors derive from a person aged 18-65 years who received the Ad26.COV2.S COVID-19 vaccine or a placebo.

This CDR3 reads CASSESRQGAHYGYTF. In DNA form, the CDR3 reads TGTGCCAGCAGTGAAAGTCGGCAGGGGGCTCACTATGGCTACACCTTC. The rearrangement links TRBV2 to TRBJ1-2; 8 bases agree with TRBD1. CDR1 is SNHLY and CDR2 is FYNNEI in the germline V gene. V trimming: 2 bases; J trimming: 3 bases; junction bases outside the gene matches: 8. CDR3 length: 16 amino acids.

The chain combines TRBV6-5 with TRBJ1-2, with TRBD1 matching over 7 bases. Trimming removed 3 bases from V and 7 bases from J; junction bases left unmatched: 2. CDR1 and CDR2 (germline): MNHEY, SVGAGI. The CDR3 is 12 residues long. The CDR3 nucleotides are TGTGCCAGCAGTTATCAGGGGGTTGGCTACACCTTC. Translation gives CASSYQGVGYTF.

This chain joins TRBV6-2 or TRBV6-3 and TRBJ2-7, with TRBD1 identical over 8 bases. Losses at the gene ends were 2 bases for V and 3 bases for J; bases not matched to a gene: 6. This CDR3 contains 15 residues. Germline values: CDR1 MNHEY, CDR2 SVGEGT. The CDR3, as DNA: TGTGCCAGCAGTTACATCAGGGGGCTTTACTACGAGCAGTACTTC. It encodes CASSYIRGLYYEQYF.

This chain joins TRBV7-8 and TRBJ2-5; TRBD2 agrees at 13 bases. The V gene's germline CDR1 is SGHVS and CDR2 FQNEAQ. Trimming at V came to 4 bases and at J to 2 bases, leaving 4 bases not matched to a gene. The CDR3 covers 16 residues. The CDR3 loop reads CASSSLLAGGQETQYF. Written as DNA, the CDR3 is TGTGCCAGCAGCTCCCTACTAGCGGGGGGGCAAGAGACCCAGTACTTC.

This chain connects TRBV6-5 to TRBJ1-2, with D unresolved. Germline CDR1 and CDR2: MNHEY and SVGAGI. The CDR3 contains 13 residues. V shed 6 bases and J shed 7 bases, with 15 bases lying between them. The CDR3 region has the DNA TGTGCCAGCAGCACCGACATTTTCGGTGGCTACACCTTC. Translating it yields CASSTDIFGGYTF.

V is TRBV6-5 and J is TRBJ2-1; D remains ambiguous. The CDR3 runs 15 residues. Germline assignment: CDR1 MNHEY and CDR2 SVGAGI. V was trimmed by 5 bases and J by 8 bases, leaving 19 bases between them. Here the CDR3 reads CASSPPGLGRDEQFF. In DNA form, the CDR3 reads TGTGCCAGCAGTCCCCCGGGTCTCGGCCGGGATGAGCAGTTCTTC.

The chain employs TRBV6-5 and TRBJ2-7, with 7 bases matching TRBD1. The germline V gene has CDR1 MNHEY and CDR2 SVGAGI. V trimming: 8 bases; J trimming: 4 bases; junction bases outside the gene matches: 8. The CDR3 contains 13 residues. The CDR3 reads CASATGVNYEQYF. CDR3 DNA: TGTGCCAGCGCCACAGGGGTTAATTACGAGCAGTACTTC.

The chain couples TRBV5-1 to TRBJ2-3; TRBD2 aligns across 9 bases. The CDR3 runs 16 residues. Germline CDR1 SGHRS, CDR2 YFSETQ. V was pared by 0 bases and J by 2 bases, with 4 bases of the junction left unmatched. The DNA of the CDR3 is TGCGCCAGCAGCTTGGCGTCTAGCGGGGTCACAGATACGCAGTATTTT. This codes for CASSLASSGVTDTQYF.

The rearrangement joins TRBV6-5 to TRBJ1-4; TRBD1 matches at 9 bases. Germline CDR1 and CDR2: MNHEY and SVGAGI. The length of the CDR3 is 14 residues. V lost 6 bases and J lost 4; bases outside the gene matches: 3. This CDR3 is CASRLGQGNEKLFF. For the CDR3, the DNA is TGTGCCAGCAGACTGGGACAGGGTAATGAAAAACTGTTTTTT.

This chain connects TRBV19 to TRBJ1-3, with D hard to call. Germline CDR1 and CDR2: LNHDA and SQIVND (reference sequence). V lost 5 bases to trimming and J lost 6 bases, with 11 bases between them. The CDR3 runs 13 residues. CDR3 region: CASSASTLNTIYF. The DNA of the CDR3 is TGTGCCAGTAGTGCATCGACCTTAAACACCATATATTTT.

This sequence joins TRBV5-1 and TRBJ1-4; TRBD1 agrees at 8 bases. Germline loops: CDR1 SGHRS, CDR2 YFSETQ. The CDR3 has 15 amino acids. V shed 4 bases and J 2 bases; nucleotides not matched to a gene: 4. CDR3 loop: CASSIGQGTNEKLFF. In nucleotides, the CDR3 is TGCGCCAGCAGCATCGGACAGGGCACTAATGAAAAACTGTTTTTT. Full variable domain (outside the CDR3, taken from reference TRBV5-1 and TRBJ1-4): KAGVTQTPRYLIKTRGQQVTLSCSPISGHRSVSWYQQTPGQGLQFLFEYFSETQRNKGNFPGRFSGRQFSNSRSEMNVSTLELGDSALYLCASSIGQGTNEKLFFGSGTQLSVL.

Worth noting for this clone: Different DNA sequences within this sample yield the same CDR3. The J gene is TRBJ1-1, the V gene TRBV7-9; D is uncertain. The CDR3 loop spans 12 amino acids. Trimming shortened V by 5 bases and J by 4 bases, and 8 bases separated the two germline ends. Per germline, CDR1 SEHNR and CDR2 FQNEAQ (reference sequence). DNA for the CDR3: TGTGCCAGCAGCCTGGCTAGCACTGAAGCTTTCTTT. Amino acids: CASSLASTEAFF.

The chain uses TRBV6-6 and TRBJ2-3; D not certain. CDR3 size: 12 residues. Trimming stripped 2 bases from V and 3 bases from J, with 3 bases between. Looked up from germline, CDR1 is MNHNY and CDR2 is SVGAGI (reference sequence). CDR3 region: CASSYGTDTQYF. CDR3 coding DNA: TGTGCCAGCAGTTACGGGACAGATACGCAGTATTTT.

The chain couples TRBV11-2 to TRBJ2-3; D remains unclear. Trimming removed 5 bases at V and 6 bases at J, with 18 bases between. Germline V CDR1 and CDR2: SGHAT, FQNNGV. This CDR3 is 15 amino acids long. The CDR3 nucleotides read TGTGCCAGCAGCGGTGCCGCACCGTATCAGGATACGCAGTATTTT. It is translated as CASSGAAPYQDTQYF.